These 9 T cell receptor beta chains were all obtained from the same sample, sequenced in a study of blood T cell repertoires in COVID-19. The method was immunoSEQ multiplex PCR; TCRdb's version includes in-frame clones alone and lacks a portion of them. The sample lists about 220,000 clones, about nine tenths occurring once. Sequencing was carried out using peripheral blood. These receptors were taken from a man between 35 and 55 years old with acute or convalescent COVID-19.

V usage is TRBV19 and J usage is TRBJ2-2; D not resolved. With 3 bases removed from V and 4 bases from J, the gap between germline ends came to 3 bases. Germline CDR1 reads LNHDA; CDR2 reads SQIVND (reference sequence). This CDR3 is built from 12 residues. This CDR3 is CASSISTGELFF. CDR3 nucleotide sequence: TGTGCCAGTAGTATTAGCACCGGGGAGCTGTTTTTT.

The V call is TRBV7-9, the J call TRBJ2-7; weak D call: TRBD2 (6 bases). CDR3 length: 14 residues. Germline assignment: CDR1 SEHNR and CDR2 FQNEAQ (reference sequence). V was shortened by 7 bases and J by 6 bases, with 19 bases between the two germline ends. This chain's CDR3 is CASIRDSTVTEQYF. CDR3 nucleotide sequence: TGTGCCAGCATCCGGGACTCCACCGTGACCGAGCAGTACTTC.

The J gene is TRBJ1-5, the V gene TRBV19, with 7 bases lining up with TRBD1. The CDR3 covers 18 residues. Looked up from germline, CDR1 is LNHDA and CDR2 is SQIVND (reference sequence). The J segment lost 1 base and the V segment lost 7 bases, leaving 16 bases of the junction unmatched. CDR3 in amino acids: CASTLYPQGLSSNQPQHF. The CDR3 DNA follows: TGTGCCAGTACCCTTTATCCACAGGGGTTGTCAAGCAATCAGCCCCAGCATTTT.

The rearrangement uses TRBV3-1 (or the pseudogene TRBV3-2) and TRBJ1-2; TRBD1 is a possible D gene (5 bases). This CDR3 has 14 amino acids. Trimming left V 0 bases short and J 4 bases short, with 9 bases between. Germline lookup yields CDR1 LGHDT and CDR2 YNNKEL (reference sequence). This CDR3 is CASSQEGVPYGYTF. The DNA for the CDR3 is TGTGCCAGCAGCCAAGAAGGGGTTCCCTATGGCTACACCTTC.

The chain uses TRBV2 and TRBJ1-5; D perhaps matches TRBD1 (6 bases). Deletions cut 4 bases from V and 4 bases from J, with 11 bases between. Germline V gene data show CDR1 as SNHLY and CDR2 as FYNNEI. The CDR3 covers 14 residues. Here the CDR3 reads CASSGARGNQPQHF. The CDR3 DNA is TGTGCCAGCAGTGGAGCCAGGGGAAATCAGCCCCAGCATTTT. The full variable domain, completed using reference TRBV2 and TRBJ1-5, is EPEVTQTPSHQVTQMGQEVILRCVPISNHLYFYWYRQILGQKVEFLVSFYNNEISEKSEIFDDQFSVERPDGSNFTLKIRSTKLEDSAMYFCASSGARGNQPQHFGDGTRLSIL.

This CDR3 is CATSDPRTVQETQYF. The CDR3 region has the DNA TGTGCCACCAGTGATCCTCGGACAGTTCAAGAGACCCAGTACTTC. V is TRBV24-1 and J is TRBJ2-5, with D perhaps matching TRBD1 (6 bases). CDR1 and CDR2 (germline): KGHDR, SFDVKD. The CDR3 is made up of 15 amino acids. The V end lost 3 bases, the J end lost 2 bases, and 12 bases lay between the germline ends.

This chain joins TRBV7-9 and TRBJ1-4; no firm D call. Germline V gene data show CDR1 as SEHNR and CDR2 as FQNEAQ (reference sequence). V was clipped by 2 bases and J by 7 bases, with 17 bases between them. This CDR3 is built from 16 residues. The CDR3 is CASSLNPIYRSEKLFF. The CDR3 region has the DNA TGTGCCAGCAGCTTAAACCCGATCTACCGATCTGAAAAACTGTTTTTT.

About this clone itself: Other DNA variants within this sample encode the same CDR3. V is TRBV5-1 and J is TRBJ2-7, with 8 positions matching TRBD1. The CDR3 totals 14 residues. Trimming took 4 bases from V and 2 from J; bases not matched to a gene: 5. Germline loops: CDR1 SGHRS, CDR2 YFSETQ. The CDR3 DNA reads TGCGCCAGCAGCCTGGGGGACAGGACCTACGAGCAGTACTTC. This gives the protein CASSLGDRTYEQYF.

DNA for the CDR3: TGTGCCAGCAGCCGGGGGGGTAATCAGCCCCAGCATTTT. This sequence encodes CASSRGGNQPQHF. The chain joins TRBV7-9 to TRBJ1-5, with D possibly being TRBD1 (5 bases). V was cut by 5 bases and J by 4 bases, with 9 bases left in between. Germline CDR1 SEHNR, CDR2 FQNEAQ (reference sequence). CDR3 length equals 13 residues.